The source of this TCR beta chain is a study of PD-L1 blockade in urothelial cancer. As for the study in general: At 3 weeks (second dose) and 6 weeks after starting treatment, blood was analyzed. Regarding the study as a whole: More expansion of tumor-associated blood clones, seen at 3 weeks, marked durable-benefit patients.

Here immunoSEQ multiplex PCR was the method, and the copy in TCRdb shows in-frame clones only, minus some. The sample lists more than 55,000 clones, about four fifths seen once, with 5.7% in the top ten. The time point is: pretreatment peripheral blood. This CDR3 spans 16 amino acids. From germline, CDR1 is MGHRA and CDR2 YSYEKL. Trimming at V came to 3 bases and at J to 1 base, leaving 6 bases not matched to a gene. Remarks on this clone: The antigen remains undetermined.

The chain carries TRBV4-1 and TRBJ2-7, with 10 bases that match TRBD2. This TCR came from a man between 65 and 80 years old with urothelial cancer. The specimen comprised PBMCs, sampled around atezolizumab (anti-PD-L1) treatment. In DNA, the CDR3 is TGCGCCAGCAGCCACCTAACTAGCGGGAAGTCCTACGAGCAGTACTTC. Protein sequence: CASSHLTSGKSYEQYF.